The clone carrying this TCR beta chain has a handful of counts. Its specificity is not known. The source of the sample is a study of spatial heterogeneity in lung cancer. Study-wide results and limits: Intratumoral expanded alpha and beta TCR counts were found to track tumor mutation counts. Coverage of tumor T cells was estimated at roughly 7% for alpha chains and 13% for beta chains. Ubiquitous and regional expanded TCR counts correlated with ubiquitous and regional nonsynonymous mutations, respectively.

Time point denoted: sample taken at primary tumor resection. There were 65 or so donors, all of them untreated patients with early-stage non-small cell lung cancer. Unsorted samples of tumor, nontumor lung or frozen PBMC had their whole RNA sequenced. MiXCR, applied by TCRdb to the 5' RACE reads, yields one record per CDR3 protein. Counted here are some 8,200 distinct CDR3 sequences, about 7.7% occurring once; the ten biggest clones make up around 9.3%. The sample here was lung tumor tissue, taken at surgery. The TCR sequence derives from a male donor with early-stage non-small cell lung cancer.

DNA for the CDR3: TGTGCCAGCCGACAAGGAGGACAGCCCCAGCATTTT. This sequence encodes CASRQGGQPQHF. This chain links TRBV28 with TRBJ1-5; D ambiguous. The V gene lost 8 bases and the J gene lost 7 bases, with 12 bases spanning the gap. CDR3 length: 12 amino acids. The germline CDR1 and CDR2 sequences are MDHEN and SYDVKM.